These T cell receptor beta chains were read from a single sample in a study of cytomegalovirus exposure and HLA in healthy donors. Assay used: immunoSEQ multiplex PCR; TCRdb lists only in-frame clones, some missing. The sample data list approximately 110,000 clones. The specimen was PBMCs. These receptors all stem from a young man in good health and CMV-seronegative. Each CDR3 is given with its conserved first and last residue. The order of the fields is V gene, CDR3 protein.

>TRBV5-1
CASSLSTGGGETQYF
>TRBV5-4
CASSPIGTSGRVGNEQYF
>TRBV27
CASSTPPGTGGYEQFF
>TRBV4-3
CASSQGSGVSADTQYF
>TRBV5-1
CASSLAAGGNSPLHF
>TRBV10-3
CAISARTGTTNEQFF
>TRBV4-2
CASSQDREAARSISGNTIYF
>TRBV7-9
CASSLVSGRRGEQYF
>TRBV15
CATSLRTGVGSDTQYF
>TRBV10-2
CASRPGTSTDTQYF
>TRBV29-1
CSVNRDRDLETQYF
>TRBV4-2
CASSPRGGSEKLFF
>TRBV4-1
CASSLSSGIRGGYEQYF
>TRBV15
CATSRRDRGYNEQFF
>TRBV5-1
CASRIEQGTNEKLFF
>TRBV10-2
CASSNGRAYEQYF
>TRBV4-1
CASSQDQLGVRYEQYF
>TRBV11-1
CASSSPLRDRVSGANVLTF
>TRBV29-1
CSVLAGETGELFF
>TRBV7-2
CASSEQVRTGANVLTF
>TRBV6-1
CASSTDSTTNEKLFF
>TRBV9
CASSSGLAGSSEQYF
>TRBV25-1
CASSQRGGIYNEQFF
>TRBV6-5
CASSYEGDTEAFF